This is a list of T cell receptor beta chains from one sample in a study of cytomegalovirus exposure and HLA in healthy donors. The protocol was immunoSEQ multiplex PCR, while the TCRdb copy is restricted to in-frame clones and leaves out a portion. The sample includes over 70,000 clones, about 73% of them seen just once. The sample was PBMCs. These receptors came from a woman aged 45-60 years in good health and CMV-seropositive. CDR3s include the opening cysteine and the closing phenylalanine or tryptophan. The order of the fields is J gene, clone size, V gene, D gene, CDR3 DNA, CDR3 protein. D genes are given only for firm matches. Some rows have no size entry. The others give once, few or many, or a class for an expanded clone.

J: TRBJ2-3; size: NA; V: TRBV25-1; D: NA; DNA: TGTGCCAGCGCAAGACATCTAAGCACAGATACGCAGTATTTT; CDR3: CASARHLSTDTQYF
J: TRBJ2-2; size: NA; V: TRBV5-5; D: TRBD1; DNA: TGTGCCAGCAGCTTTTTACAGGGGACCACCGGGGAGCTGTTTTTT; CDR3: CASSFLQGTTGELFF
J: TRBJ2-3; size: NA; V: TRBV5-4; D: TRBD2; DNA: TGTGCCAGCAGCCCAGGGACTAGCGGGAGGAGTGATACGCAGTATTTT; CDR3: CASSPGTSGRSDTQYF
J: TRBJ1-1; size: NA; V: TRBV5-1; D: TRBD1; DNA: TGCGCCAGCAGCCGGGACAGGCAGGACGAAGCTTTCTTT; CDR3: CASSRDRQDEAFF
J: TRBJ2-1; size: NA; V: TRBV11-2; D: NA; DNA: TGTGCCAGCAGCTTAGATTTCAGTGAGCAGTTCTTC; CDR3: CASSLDFSEQFF
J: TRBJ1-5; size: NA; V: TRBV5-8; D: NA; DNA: TGTGCCAGCAGCCACTCACAGGGTAATCAGCCCCAGCATTTT; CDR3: CASSHSQGNQPQHF
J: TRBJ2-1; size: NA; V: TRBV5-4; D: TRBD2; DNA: TGTGCCAGCAGCTGGGGGACTAGCGGGGGGGCCGGTGGGCAGTTCTTC; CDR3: CASSWGTSGGAGGQFF
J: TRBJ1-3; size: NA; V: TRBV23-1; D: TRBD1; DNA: TGCGCCAGCGTCTCCCCGCGGCACGACAGGGGATCTGGAAACACCATATATTTT; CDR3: CASVSPRHDRGSGNTIYF
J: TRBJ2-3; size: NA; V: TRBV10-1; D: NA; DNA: TGCGCCACATCGAGGGGCACAGATACGCAGTATTTT; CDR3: CATSRGTDTQYF
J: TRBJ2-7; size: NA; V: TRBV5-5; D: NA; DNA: TGTGCCAGCAGCTTGAAAGAGGAGCAGTACTTC; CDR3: CASSLKEEQYF
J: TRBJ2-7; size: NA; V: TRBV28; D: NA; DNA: TGTGCCAGCAGTTTGGCAGGGGGGTCCTACGAGCAGTACTTC; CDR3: CASSLAGGSYEQYF
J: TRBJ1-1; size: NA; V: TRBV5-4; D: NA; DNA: TGTGCCAGCAGCCAGAACCATGCCCGGGGGAACACTGAAGCTTTCTTT; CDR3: CASSQNHARGNTEAFF
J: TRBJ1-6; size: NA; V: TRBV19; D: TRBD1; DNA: TGTGCCAGTAGTATGGGGGACAGTGGTAATTCACCTCTCCACTTT; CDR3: CASSMGDSGNSPLHF
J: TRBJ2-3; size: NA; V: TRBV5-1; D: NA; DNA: TGCGCCAGCAGCCCCCCGTCCTACGGGGATACGCAGTATTTT; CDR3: CASSPPSYGDTQYF
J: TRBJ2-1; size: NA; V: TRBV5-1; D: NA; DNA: TGCGCCAGCAGCTTGGAGCAGGGGAATGAGCAGTTCTTC; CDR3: CASSLEQGNEQFF
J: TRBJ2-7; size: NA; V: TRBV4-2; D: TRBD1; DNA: TGTGCCAGCAGCCCGGGACAGGGTGGCACCTACGAGCAGTACTTC; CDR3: CASSPGQGGTYEQYF
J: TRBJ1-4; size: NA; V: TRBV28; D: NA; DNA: TGTGCCAGCAGTTCGCGGAGTAATGAAAAACTGTTTTTT; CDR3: CASSSRSNEKLFF
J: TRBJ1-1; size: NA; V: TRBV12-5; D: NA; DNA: TGTGCTAGTGGTGACAGGCTGAACACTGAAGCTTTCTTT; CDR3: CASGDRLNTEAFF
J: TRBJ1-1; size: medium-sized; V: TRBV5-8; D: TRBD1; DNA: TGTGCCAGCAGCTCAATACAGGGGGCGGTTACTGAAGCTTTCTTT; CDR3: CASSSIQGAVTEAFF
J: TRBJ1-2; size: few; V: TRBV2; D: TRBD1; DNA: TGTGCCAGCAGTTTGACAGGGGAAGGCTACACCTTC; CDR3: CASSLTGEGYTF
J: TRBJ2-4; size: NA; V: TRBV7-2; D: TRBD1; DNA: TGTGCCAGCAGCTTGACAGGGGAAAACATTCAGTACTTC; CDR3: CASSLTGENIQYF
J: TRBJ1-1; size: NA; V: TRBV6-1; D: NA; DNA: TGTGCCAGCAGTGAAATATCGGACAGCTCCACTGAAGCTTTCTTT; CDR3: CASSEISDSSTEAFF
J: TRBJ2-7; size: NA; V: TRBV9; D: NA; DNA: TGTGCCAGCAGCGGCCGGGACATGTCCTACGAGCAGTACTTC; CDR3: CASSGRDMSYEQYF
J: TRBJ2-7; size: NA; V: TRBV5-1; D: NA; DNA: TGCGCCAGCTCTCCTCGGGGGGAACAGGGATACGAGCAGTACTTC; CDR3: CASSPRGEQGYEQYF
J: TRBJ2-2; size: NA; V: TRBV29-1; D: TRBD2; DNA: TGCAGCGCCCCCGGGACTAGCGGGAGAGGTACCGGGGAGCTGTTTTTT; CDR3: CSAPGTSGRGTGELFF
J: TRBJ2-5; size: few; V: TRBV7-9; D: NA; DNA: TGTGCCAGCAATACAGGACAAGAGACCCAGTACTTC; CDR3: CASNTGQETQYF
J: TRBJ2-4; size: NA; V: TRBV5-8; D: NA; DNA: TGTGCCAGCAGCTTGGGAACTCCCCTGGACATTCAGTACTTC; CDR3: CASSLGTPLDIQYF
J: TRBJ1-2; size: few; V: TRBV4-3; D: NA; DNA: TGCGCCAGCAGCCAAGATCTTAACGCGGGAGGCTACACCTTC; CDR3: CASSQDLNAGGYTF
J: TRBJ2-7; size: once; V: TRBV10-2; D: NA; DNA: TGCGCCAGCAGATCTATGCTGCTGTACGAGCAGTACTTC; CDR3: CASRSMLLYEQYF
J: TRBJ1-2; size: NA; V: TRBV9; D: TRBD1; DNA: TGTGCCAGCAGCGTAGCACAGGGGGCTGGCTACACCTTC; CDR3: CASSVAQGAGYTF
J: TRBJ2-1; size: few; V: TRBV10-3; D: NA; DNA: TGTGCCATCAGTGAGGTAAATGGGCAGAATGAGCAGTTCTTC; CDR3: CAISEVNGQNEQFF
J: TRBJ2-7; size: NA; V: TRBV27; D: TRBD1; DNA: TGTGCCAGCAGTACCGGACAGGGCCCCCCGATCGAGCAGTACTTC; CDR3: CASSTGQGPPIEQYF
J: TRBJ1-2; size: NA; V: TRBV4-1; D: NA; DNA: TGCGCCAGCAGCCAAGACAGGCCCGCAGACGGCTACACCTTC; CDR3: CASSQDRPADGYTF
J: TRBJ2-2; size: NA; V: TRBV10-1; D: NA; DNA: TGCGCCAGCAGTGAGTCACTTCTCACCGGGGAGCTGTTTTTT; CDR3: CASSESLLTGELFF
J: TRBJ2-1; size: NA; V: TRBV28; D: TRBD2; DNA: TGTGCCAGCACTGAGGCGGGGGGCTCCTATTACAATGAGCAGTTCTTC; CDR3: CASTEAGGSYYNEQFF
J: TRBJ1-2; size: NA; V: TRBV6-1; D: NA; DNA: TGTGCCAGCAGTAAGGACAGTAACTATGGCTACACCTTC; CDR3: CASSKDSNYGYTF
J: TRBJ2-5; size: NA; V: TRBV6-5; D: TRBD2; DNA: TGTGCCAGCAAAGCGGGAGTTGTTATGGAGACCCAGTACTTC; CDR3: CASKAGVVMETQYF
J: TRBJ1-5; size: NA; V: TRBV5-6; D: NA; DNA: TGTGCCAGCAGCTTGGGAGGGGGTCAGCCCCAGCATTTT; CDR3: CASSLGGGQPQHF
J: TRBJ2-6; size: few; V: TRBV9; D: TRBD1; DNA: TGTGCCAGCAGCGCAAGGGACAGGGCCATTTCTGGGGCCAACGTCCTGACTTTC; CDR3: CASSARDRAISGANVLTF
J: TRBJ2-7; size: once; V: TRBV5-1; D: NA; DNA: TGCGCCAGCAGCTTGGGTTACCAGGGATTCGCCGAGCAGTACTTC; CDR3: CASSLGYQGFAEQYF
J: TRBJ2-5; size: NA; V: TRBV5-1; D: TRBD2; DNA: TGCGCCAGCAGCTTGTCCCGACTAGCGGGAGGACAAGAGACCCAGTACTTC; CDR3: CASSLSRLAGGQETQYF
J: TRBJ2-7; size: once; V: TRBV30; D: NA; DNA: TGTGCCTGGAGTGGACAGTTTTACGAGCAGTACTTC; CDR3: CAWSGQFYEQYF
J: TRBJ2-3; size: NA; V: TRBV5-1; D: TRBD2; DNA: TGCGCCAGCAGCTTGGTAGGGACTAGCGGGGGCGCAGATACGCAGTATTTT; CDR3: CASSLVGTSGGADTQYF
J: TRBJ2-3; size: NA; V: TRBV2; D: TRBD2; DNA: TGTGCCAGCAGCGAACCGGGACTAGCGGAAACAGATACGCAGTATTTT; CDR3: CASSEPGLAETDTQYF
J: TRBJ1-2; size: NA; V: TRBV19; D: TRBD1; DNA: TGTGCCACGACAGGGGCCGGGTACGGCTACACCTTC; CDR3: CATTGAGYGYTF
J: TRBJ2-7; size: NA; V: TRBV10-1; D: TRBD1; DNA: TGCGCCAGCAGTGAGTCTCCACCGGGACAGGGAAGTGCCGAGCAGTACTTC; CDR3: CASSESPPGQGSAEQYF
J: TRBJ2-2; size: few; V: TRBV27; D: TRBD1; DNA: TGTGCCAGCAGTTTGTACGGACAGGTCAACACCGGGGAGCTGTTTTTT; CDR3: CASSLYGQVNTGELFF
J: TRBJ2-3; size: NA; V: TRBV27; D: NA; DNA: TGTGCCAGCAGTTTAGGGCGGGGCACAGATACGCAGTATTTT; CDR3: CASSLGRGTDTQYF